One and the same sample provided the 13 T cell receptor beta chains below, sequenced in a study of beta chain features in type 1 diabetes. Expressed TCRB transcripts were sequenced, since all the RNA that had been isolated was reverse transcribed. Profiled with immunoSEQ multiplex PCR; TCRdb holds only in-frame clones, not every one. The table has fewer than 250,000 clones, about 9.3% seen once. Sequences were obtained from naive CD4+ T cells from blood. Every receptor here comes from a woman aged 18-30 years in good health.

A few counts support this clone. This chain joins TRBV18 and TRBJ2-3; possible D gene TRBD2, 5 bases. V lost 6 bases and J 2 bases, leaving 12 bases between the germline ends. The CDR3 has 14 residues. CDR1 and CDR2 from the germline V gene are KGHSH and LQKENI. In nucleotides, the CDR3 is TGTGCCAGCTCCCCCGGGGTTTCCACAGATACGCAGTATTTT. This encodes CASSPGVSTDTQYF.

The chain combines TRBV6-6 with TRBJ2-7; 10 nucleotides line up with TRBD1. The CDR3 contains 15 residues. Unmatched junction bases numbered 6, after V lost 2 bases and J lost 5 bases. Germline V gene lookup returns CDR1 MNHNY and CDR2 SVGAGI (reference sequence). CDR3 nucleotide sequence: TGTGCCAGCAGTTACCTAGGGACAGGGGTTAACGAGCAGTACTTC. It translates to CASSYLGTGVNEQYF.

This sequence joins TRBV6-1 and TRBJ1-2; D is uncertain. There are 13 residues in the CDR3. Germline CDR1 and CDR2: MNHNS and SASEGT. The V and J ends lost 3 bases and 7 bases respectively, with 12 bases between them. The CDR3 is CASSEWGESGYTF. As DNA, the CDR3 is TGTGCCAGCAGTGAGTGGGGAGAGAGTGGCTACACCTTC.

This clone was observed a few times. This rearrangement joins TRBV11-1 to TRBJ2-2, with TRBD1 as a possible D gene (5 bases). In germline, CDR1 is SGHAT, CDR2 FQDESV (reference sequence). V shed 5 bases and J shed 1 base, with 11 bases lying between them. CDR3 length: 15 amino acids. The CDR3 loop reads CASSQFGQNTGELFF. The CDR3 nucleotides read TGTGCCAGCAGCCAGTTTGGACAGAACACCGGGGAGCTGTTTTTT.

This clone showed up just a few times. V and J are TRBV6-4 and TRBJ2-6, with D maybe TRBD2 (6 bases). The CDR3 is 14 residues long. V dropped 8 bases and J dropped 4 bases, with 12 bases sitting between them. Germline-derived CDR1 and CDR2 are MRHNA and SNTAGT. In nucleotides, the CDR3 is TGTGCCAGCGGGGGGAACTCAGGGGCCAACGTCCTGACTTTC. This translates into CASGGNSGANVLTF.

This clone came up many times. The V and J genes are TRBV29-1 and TRBJ2-3; D is uncertain. The V end lost 4 bases, the J end lost 1 base, and 6 bases lay between the germline ends. Germline V gene lookup returns CDR1 SQVTM and CDR2 ANQGSEA. CDR3 length: 12 residues. CDR3 residues: CSVVSGTDTQYF. The CDR3 coding sequence is TGCAGCGTTGTGTCGGGCACAGATACGCAGTATTTT.

The CDR3 region has the DNA TGTGCCAGCAGTCCTCTTAGGACTAGCGGGGGTCGCCTCACCGGGGAGCTGTTTTTT. Amino acid sequence: CASSPLRTSGGRLTGELFF. The chain combines TRBV7-8 with TRBJ2-2, with 13 positions matching TRBD2. V was pared by 6 bases and J by 4 bases, with 14 bases of the junction left unmatched. CDR1 is SGHVS and CDR2 is FQNEAQ in the germline V gene. The length of the CDR3 is 19 residues.

CDR3: CASSFLGTSPGELFF. The CDR3 region has the DNA TGTGCCAGCAGCTTTTTAGGGACTAGCCCCGGGGAGCTGTTTTTT. J is TRBJ2-2 and V is TRBV5-6, with 9 bases matching TRBD2. CDR1 and CDR2 (germline): SGHDT, YYEEEE. Losses at the gene ends were 2 bases for V and 6 bases for J; bases not matched to a gene: 5. The CDR3 consists of 15 residues.

This clone was counted between two and nine times. V is TRBV19 and J is TRBJ1-5; 7 bases map to TRBD1. Germline lookup yields CDR1 LNHDA and CDR2 SQIVND (reference sequence). Trimming cost V 5 bases and J 6 bases; bases outside gene matches: 4. This CDR3 contains 13 residues. As DNA, the CDR3 is TGTGCCAGTAGTGGGTCAGGGGGTCAGCCCCAGCATTTT. Translated: CASSGSGGQPQHF.

This clone was observed many times. The V call is TRBV7-2, the J call TRBJ2-3; D is undetermined. Trimming stripped 2 bases from V and 5 bases from J, with 11 bases between. There are 14 residues in the CDR3. CDR1 and CDR2 (germline): SGHTA, FQGNSA. The CDR3 sequence is CASSLSLVEDTQYF. The CDR3 region has the DNA TGTGCCAGCAGCTTAAGTCTAGTAGAAGATACGCAGTATTTT.

The V and J genes are TRBV5-4 and TRBJ1-1; D call uncertain. Looked up from germline, CDR1 is SGHNT and CDR2 is YYREEE (reference sequence). The ends were cut back, 0 bases at V and 1 base at J, with 7 bases in the middle. This CDR3 spans 14 amino acids. CDR3 nucleotides: TGTGCCAGCAGCTTGGGAAGACAGAACACTGAAGCTTTCTTT. This gives the protein CASSLGRQNTEAFF.

This clone was counted a few times. The genes are TRBV5-1 and TRBJ2-1; TRBD2 matches 15 bases. This CDR3 is built from 16 residues. V lost 4 bases and J lost 4; bases outside the gene matches: 3. CDR1 and CDR2 (germline): SGHRS, YFSETQ. The CDR3 is CASSIGTSGRYNEQFF. CDR3 in DNA: TGCGCCAGCAGCATCGGGACTAGCGGGAGGTACAATGAGCAGTTCTTC.

The chain links TRBV15 to TRBJ1-4, with a possible D match to TRBD1 (6 bases). The CDR3 is 16 residues long. CDR1 is LNHNV, CDR2 YYDKDF, per germline (reference sequence). The germline V and J ends were trimmed by 4 bases and 0 bases, with 12 bases remaining between them. DNA of the CDR3: TGTGCCACCAGCATATCAGGGGCTCCAACTAATGAAAAACTGTTTTTT. It specifies CATSISGAPTNEKLFF.